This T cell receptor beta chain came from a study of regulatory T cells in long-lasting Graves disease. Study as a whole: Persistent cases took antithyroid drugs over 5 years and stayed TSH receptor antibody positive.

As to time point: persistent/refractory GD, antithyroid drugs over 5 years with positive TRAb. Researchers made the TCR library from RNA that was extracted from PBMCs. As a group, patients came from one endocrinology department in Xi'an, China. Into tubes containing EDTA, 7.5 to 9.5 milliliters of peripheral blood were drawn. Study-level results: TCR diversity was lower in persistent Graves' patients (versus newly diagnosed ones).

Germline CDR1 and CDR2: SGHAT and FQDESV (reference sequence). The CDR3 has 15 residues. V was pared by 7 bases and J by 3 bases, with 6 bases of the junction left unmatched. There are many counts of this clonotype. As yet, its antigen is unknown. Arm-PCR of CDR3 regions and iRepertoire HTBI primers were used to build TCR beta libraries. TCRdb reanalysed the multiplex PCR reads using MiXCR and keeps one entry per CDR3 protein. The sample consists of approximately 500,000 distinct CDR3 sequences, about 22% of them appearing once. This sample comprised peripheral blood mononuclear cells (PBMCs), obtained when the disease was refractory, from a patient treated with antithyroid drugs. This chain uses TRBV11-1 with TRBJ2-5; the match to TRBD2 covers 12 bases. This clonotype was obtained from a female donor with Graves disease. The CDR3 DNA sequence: TGTGCCAGCACCAGACTAGCGGGGGCCGAAGAGACCCAGTACTTC. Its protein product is CASTRLAGAEETQYF. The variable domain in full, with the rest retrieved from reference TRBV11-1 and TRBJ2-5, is EAEVAQSPRYKITEKSQAVAFWCDPISGHATLYWYRQILGQGPELLVQFQDESVVDDSQLPKDRFSAERLKGVDSTLKIQPAELGDSAMYLCASTRLAGAEETQYFGPGTRLLVL.